A single sample is the source of the 21 T cell receptor beta chains below, sequenced in a study of blood T cell repertoires in COVID-19 (dated by TCRdb to between 2020 and 2021). Library creation used the immunoSEQ multiplex PCR assay. What TCRdb holds here is the immuneACCESS table cut down to in-frame rearrangements. Part of the clones is not present; checked against another copy, under half of the missing clones reflect an unresolved V gene, and the others are unexplained. A total of roughly 380,000 clones appear in this sample, less than 90% of them only once. 3% of the sample goes to the ten largest clones. Sequencing input: PBMCs or T cells enriched from blood (not recorded which). The source is a woman in her 30s who had recovered from COVID-19.

The genes are TRBV30 and TRBJ1-2; weak D call: TRBD1 (6 bases). Germline CDR1 is GTSNPN and CDR2 is SVGIG (reference sequence). Trimming removed 4 bases at V and 3 bases at J, with 12 bases between. The CDR3 has 13 residues. The CDR3 DNA reads TGTGCCTGGAAGTACCCAGGGGACTATGGCTACACCTTC. Protein: CAWKYPGDYGYTF.

The rearrangement joins TRBV4-1 to TRBJ2-7, with TRBD1 matching 10 bases. CDR1 and CDR2 (germline): MGHRA, YSYEKL. V gave up 1 base and J gave up 5 bases; unmatched junction bases: 5. The CDR3 is 15 amino acids. CDR3 loop: CASSQGQGAPNEQYF. The CDR3, as DNA: TGCGCCAGCAGCCAAGGACAGGGGGCACCTAACGAGCAGTACTTC.

This clone showed up just once. The J gene is TRBJ1-4, the V gene TRBV7-9; D is possibly TRBD1 (6 bases). The germline V and J ends were trimmed by 1 base and 6 bases, with 12 bases remaining between them. CDR1 SEHNR and CDR2 FQNEAQ come from the germline V gene (reference sequence). CDR3 length: 15 amino acids. The CDR3 loop is CASSLVGARDEKLFF. The CDR3 bases are TGTGCCAGCAGCTTAGTGGGGGCGAGGGATGAAAAACTGTTTTTT.

The V call is TRBV2, the J call TRBJ2-7; weak D call: TRBD1 (5 bases). The CDR3 sequence is 13 residues long. Germline assignment: CDR1 SNHLY and CDR2 FYNNEI. The V end lost 7 bases, the J end lost 7 bases, and 17 bases lay between the germline ends. CDR3 sequence: CASKWGRDWEQYF. The CDR3 bases are TGTGCCAGCAAATGGGGCAGAGATTGGGAGCAGTACTTC.

The sample holds one count of this clone. The CDR3 reads CASSLSGGYSPLHF. The CDR3 DNA reads as TGTGCCAGCAGTTTATCAGGGGGATATTCACCCCTCCACTTT. The chain couples TRBV27 to TRBJ1-6; D is perhaps TRBD1 (6 bases). The CDR3 covers 14 residues. Germline CDR1 MNHEY, CDR2 SMNVEV (reference sequence). The V end lost 0 bases, the J end lost 8 bases, and 8 bases lay between the germline ends.

Only one count was recorded for this clone. The V call is TRBV5-6, the J call TRBJ2-1; D remains ambiguous. The germline gives CDR1 SGHDT, CDR2 YYEEEE. V dropped 4 bases and J dropped 4 bases, with 6 bases sitting between them. CDR3 length: 12 residues. Written as DNA, the CDR3 is TGTGCCAGCAGCGTCGAGTACAATGAGCAGTTCTTC. Translating it yields CASSVEYNEQFF.

J is TRBJ1-2 and V is TRBV25-1; 7 positions agree with TRBD1. The CDR3 length is 13 residues. The J segment lost 6 bases and the V segment lost 6 bases, leaving 7 bases of the junction unmatched. Germline V gene data show CDR1 as MGHDK and CDR2 as SYGVNS. This CDR3 is CASSAGQQHGYTF. Written as DNA, the CDR3 is TGTGCCAGCAGCGCGGGACAGCAACATGGCTACACCTTC.

The genes are TRBV3-1 (or the pseudogene TRBV3-2) and TRBJ1-6; 7 nucleotides match TRBD1. CDR3 length equals 16 residues. Trimming took 6 bases from V and 9 from J; bases not matched to a gene: 14. Germline V CDR1 and CDR2: LGHDT, YNNKEL (reference sequence). Written as DNA, the CDR3 is TGTGCCAGCAGTCGACAGGGATCCTCTATCGGTTCACCCCTCCACTTT. This encodes CASSRQGSSIGSPLHF.

The J gene is TRBJ1-3, the V gene TRBV10-3, with D possibly TRBD1 on 6 matching bases. CDR1 is ENHRY and CDR2 is SYGVKD in the germline V gene. The CDR3 loop spans 15 amino acids. The ends were cut back, 3 bases at V and 3 bases at J, with 12 bases in the middle. The CDR3 DNA reads as TGTGCCATCAGTGACAGGGGCAATGGTGGAAACACCATATATTTT. It encodes CAISDRGNGGNTIYF.

In the case of this clone: The identical CDR3 is also encoded by other nucleotide sequences in the sample. CDR3 DNA sequence: TGTGCCAGTAGACAGGGGGCCACTGAAGCTTTCTTT. Translated: CASRQGATEAFF. The V and J genes are TRBV19 and TRBJ1-1; TRBD1 matches 9 bases. The ends lost 6 bases at V and 4 bases at J; junction bases unmatched: 0. CDR1 is LNHDA, CDR2 SQIVND, per germline (reference sequence). The CDR3 sequence is 12 residues long.

This chain joins TRBV5-1 and TRBJ2-5; 11 nucleotides align to TRBD2. CDR3 size: 16 residues. Germline loops: CDR1 SGHRS, CDR2 YFSETQ. J gave up 2 bases and V 5 bases, and 8 bases lay outside the gene matches. The chain's CDR3 is CASRRGLAGGQETQYF. The DNA of the CDR3 is TGCGCCAGCAGGCGTGGTCTAGCGGGGGGTCAAGAGACCCAGTACTTC.

This chain links TRBV6-5 with TRBJ1-2; D may be TRBD1 (5 bases). Germline V gene data show CDR1 as MNHEY and CDR2 as SVGAGI. There are 14 residues in the CDR3. Trimming shortened V by 1 base and J by 4 bases, and 10 bases separated the two germline ends. The CDR3 sequence: CASSYWQGGYGYTF. The DNA for the CDR3 is TGTGCCAGCAGTTACTGGCAGGGAGGCTATGGCTACACCTTC.

J is TRBJ2-3 and V is TRBV11-2; 8 nucleotides align to TRBD2. This CDR3 has 16 amino acids. In germline, CDR1 is SGHAT, CDR2 FQNNGV. The V and J ends lost 1 base and 4 bases, in that order; junction bases with no gene match: 7. The chain's CDR3 is CASSLGGGRNADTQYF. The CDR3 DNA is TGTGCCAGCAGCTTAGGCGGCGGGAGGAACGCAGATACGCAGTATTTT.

The rearrangement links TRBV9 to TRBJ1-1, with D tentatively TRBD1 (5 bases). The CDR3 has 16 residues. V was shortened by 4 bases and J by 0 bases, with 16 bases between the two germline ends. Germline V gives CDR1 SGDLS, CDR2 YYNGEE. In DNA form, the CDR3 reads TGTGCCAGCAGCCCACCGCCAGACAGATTGAACACTGAAGCTTTCTTT. Residues: CASSPPPDRLNTEAFF.

This chain joins TRBV4-1 and TRBJ2-3; D may be TRBD2 (6 bases). From germline, CDR1 is MGHRA and CDR2 YSYEKL. The CDR3 is 17 amino acids. V lost 2 bases and J 0 bases, leaving 15 bases between the germline ends. This CDR3 reads CASSQNPSGTSTDTQYF. The CDR3 region has the DNA TGCGCCAGCAGCCAAAACCCCTCGGGGACTAGCACAGATACGCAGTATTTT.

The gene calls are TRBV4-1 and TRBJ2-7; 9 nucleotides agree with TRBD2. After removal of 1 base from V and 4 bases from J, the junction contained 8 bases not matched to a gene. CDR3 length: 16 amino acids. CDR1 is MGHRA and CDR2 is YSYEKL in the germline V gene. CDR3 in DNA: TGCGCCAGCAGCCAAGCCGTAGCGGGAGAGAATTACGAGCAGTACTTC. Encoded protein: CASSQAVAGENYEQYF.

The chain has TRBV5-5 and TRBJ1-1; 9 bases line up with TRBD1. The CDR3 has 17 residues. V gave up 1 base and J gave up 1 base; unmatched junction bases: 8. Germline V gene sequence: CDR1 SGHKS, CDR2 YYEKEE (reference sequence). CDR3 residues: CASSLLGQGGKNTEAFF. The CDR3, as DNA: TGTGCCAGCAGCTTGTTGGGACAGGGCGGAAAGAACACTGAAGCTTTCTTT.

This chain connects TRBV7-9 to TRBJ2-7; 8 bases fit TRBD2. Germline loops: CDR1 SEHNR, CDR2 FQNEAQ (reference sequence). J lost 2 bases, V lost 5 bases, and 8 bases had no gene match. This CDR3 spans 15 amino acids. The DNA for the CDR3 is TGTGCCAGCAGCCCGCTAGGAGCGGGGGCCTACGAGCAGTACTTC. Protein product: CASSPLGAGAYEQYF. Full variable domain (missing parts from reference TRBV7-9 and TRBJ2-7): DTGVSQNPRHKITKRGQNVTFRCDPISEHNRLYWYRQTLGQGPEFLTYFQNEAQLEKSRLLSDRFSAERPKGSFSTLEIQRTEQGDSAMYLCASSPLGAGAYEQYFGPGTRLTVT.

The genes are TRBV7-3 and TRBJ2-7; D might be TRBD1 (5 bases). CDR1 and CDR2 from the germline V gene are SGHTA and FQGTGA. Deletions cut 2 bases from V and 5 bases from J, with 13 bases between. The CDR3 is 14 residues long. The CDR3 DNA sequence: TGTGCCAGCAGCTTATCTGGGGCTCGTCACGAGCAGTACTTC. Protein product: CASSLSGARHEQYF.

The V and J genes are TRBV14 and TRBJ1-1; D call uncertain. This CDR3 is built from 15 residues. Trimming took 0 bases from V and 7 from J, leaving 15 bases between them. Germline CDR1 is SGHDN and CDR2 is FVKESK. In DNA form, the CDR3 reads TGTGCCAGCAGCCAAGACCCTACCGGGAAACATGAAGCTTTCTTT. Protein sequence: CASSQDPTGKHEAFF.

The chain carries TRBV19 and TRBJ1-2; no firm D call. From germline, CDR1 is LNHDA and CDR2 SQIVND (reference sequence). This CDR3 is 10 amino acids long. The V end lost 11 bases, the J end lost 4 bases, and 8 bases lay between the germline ends. The CDR3 loop reads CAVGAYGYTF. The CDR3 nucleotides are TGTGCCGTGGGCGCCTATGGCTACACCTTC. The full variable domain, in which reference TRBV19 and TRBJ1-2 provide the parts outside the CDR3, is DGGITQSPKYLFRKEGQNVTLSCEQNLNHDAMYWYRQDPGQGLRLIYYSQIVNDFQKGDIAEGYSVSREKKESFPLTVTSAQKNPTAFYLCAVGAYGYTFGSGTRLTVV.